This TCR beta chain was identified in a study of CD8 T cells in ankylosing spondylitis. Using its own MiXCR run on the 5' RACE reads, TCRdb lists one record per CDR3 protein. The sample consists of around 120,000 distinct CDR3 sequences, 24% of them appearing once. About this clonotype: Its specificity is unknown.

With 2 bases removed from V and 4 bases from J, the gap between germline ends came to 21 bases. This CDR3 has 17 amino acids. The germline V gene encodes CDR1 SQVTM and CDR2 ANQGSEA. Study observations and caveats: Several highly homologous variants formed a TCR beta motif that appeared characteristic of ankylosing spondylitis blood. Disease-linked clones were reportedly significantly enriched in matched ankylosing spondylitis synovial fluid.

The sample was synovial fluid, either unsorted or a sorted T cell fraction (not recorded which). V is TRBV29-1 and J is TRBJ2-1, with D perhaps given as TRBD1 or TRBD2 (5 bases each). This clonotype originated in a male donor with ankylosing spondylitis. The CDR3: CSVEKGPRDLGYNEQFF. The CDR3 bases are TGCAGCGTTGAAAAGGGACCCCGGGATTTGGGATACAATGAGCAGTTCTTC.